The entry that follows covers one T cell receptor (beta chain) sequence. Its antigen is unknown. The input lacks base qualities; no much larger clone sits a single base away. The entry originates in a study of tumor and adjacent non-tumor tissue in lung cancer (dated by TCRdb to the late 2010s). About the full investigation: Patients with adenocarcinoma (around 13), squamous cell carcinoma (2) and small cell lung cancer (1) were included in the cohort. The approximately 15 enrolled patients, of whom approximately 10 were men and 5 were women, were aged about 31 to 80 years and were diagnosed with TNM stage I to III disease. Sequencing generated a total of some 130 million productive TCRbeta reads, averaging roughly 4.2 million reads per sample. Using bulk TCRbeta repertoires from 15 lung cancer patients, the study set lung tumor tissue side by side with matched distant non-tumor lung tissue. Over 25 paired specimens, one tumor and one normal lung sample per patient, were profiled by TCRbeta CDR3 sequencing. Overall study outcomes, separate from this receptor: Younger patients had significantly higher TCR diversity, and higher tumor TCR diversity was associated with shorter overall and disease-free survival. Only around 15 patients were included in the cohort, and the need for larger samples and more detailed clinical data was noted by the authors. Neither the sequencing platform nor unique molecular identifiers are named or mentioned anywhere in the methods. Peripheral blood was not sequenced, so blood TCRbeta repertoires were not examined in the lung cancer patients of the study. Significantly higher TCR diversity (inverse Simpson) was observed in tumor tissue than in normal lung tissue (roughly 470 vs 170, P = 0.0075, Mann-Whitney U test). The top 100 clones made up a significantly larger cumulative share of the repertoire in normal lung than in tumor tissue.

The CDR3, from cysteine to phenylalanine, totals 16 residues. The retained sequence is limited to the CDR3, 48 bases, with the frame set at the first base. Trimming removed 6 bases from V and 2 bases from J, leaving 20 bases between the germline ends. CDR1 is given as MNHEY and CDR2 as SVGEGT, both from the germline V gene. RNA was isolated from bulk, unsorted tissue, and RNA quality was assessed with a NanoDrop ND-1000 and an Agilent 2100. Newly diagnosed lung cancer patients without prior chemotherapy who had been admitted for thoracic surgery in China between August and November 2014 were enrolled as donors. Patients who had received previous radiotherapy or chemotherapy, or who had another concurrent cancer, were excluded from the study. Surgical tissue pieces of about 1-2.3 cm3 were preserved in RNAlater solution and were kept at -80 degrees C until use. Library preparation employed multiplex PCR. Sequencing took place on an Illumina HiSeq 2500. TCRbeta libraries were constructed through three rounds of nested PCR with primers (Table S4) according to protocols modified from ARM-PCR. Before sequencing, PCR products of 200-500 bp were excised from the gel and purified with the QIAquick gel extraction kit. The published analysis was carried out like this. Trimmomatic was used to clean the reads, FLASH merged the cleaned reads into complete CDR3 sequences, and MiTCR assigned the sequences to V(D)J germline segments. VDJtools was used to compute clonal diversity as the inverse Simpson's index. In-frame sequences lacking a premature stop codon were counted as productive reads. In-frame beta chains were kept once TCRdb had trimmed the public reads at Q25 with fastp and called clones with MiXCR. Under each unique CDR3 protein, matching rows form one entry showing the most common genes and DNA. The V and J calls and clone size come from TCRdb's table, not from the authors' own analysis. A total of about 200,000 distinct CDR3 sequences appear in this sample, less than 80% of them only once. The ten largest clonotypes hold under 30% of the sample.

Sequencing was performed on lung tumor tissue. The V and J genes are TRBV6-2 or TRBV6-3 and TRBJ2-7, with the D gene not clear enough to name. This sequence was found in a man between 60 and 75 years old with non-small cell lung cancer. CDR3 region: CASRKVHVSRTYEQYF. DNA sequence: TGTGCCAGCAGAAAAGTGCATGTGTCCAGGACCTACGAGCAGTACTTC.